This T cell receptor beta chain emerged from a study of cytomegalovirus exposure and HLA in healthy donors. Notes on the study in general: 15,000 to 20,000 TCR beta sequences were associated with HLA alleles at 0.05 false discovery rate in a later analysis. Sequencing depth across donors, presence/absence analyses assumed, was roughly uniform. Associated with cytomegalovirus, according to the listing, were 170 or so TCR beta chains.

On this clone itself: The antigen is unknown.

Germline CDR1 is LGHNT and CDR2 is FRNRAP. The CDR3 contains 16 residues. With 2 bases clipped from V and 6 bases from J, the junction kept 9 bases outside the gene matches. PCR amplification relied on 60 Vbeta primers (plus 13 Jbeta primers). Measured with immunoSEQ multiplex PCR; TCRdb has only the in-frame clones, and not every one. The data hold fewer than 150,000 clones, with 80% observed a single time. The specimen sequenced was PBMCs. This rearrangement joins TRBV12-5 to TRBJ1-2, with TRBD1 matching 10 bases. The sequence was obtained from a male donor in good health and CMV-seronegative. This chain's CDR3 is CASGLYPPGTGDGYTF. The CDR3 nucleotides read TGTGCTAGTGGTTTGTACCCCCCCGGGACAGGGGATGGCTACACCTTC. Supplemented by reference TRBV12-5 and TRBJ1-2, the full variable domain reads DARVTQTPRHKVTEMGQEVTMRCQPILGHNTVFWYRQTMMQGLELLAYFRNRAPLDDSGMPKDRFSAEMPDATLATLKIQPSEPRDSAVYFCASGLYPPGTGDGYTFGSGTRLTVV.